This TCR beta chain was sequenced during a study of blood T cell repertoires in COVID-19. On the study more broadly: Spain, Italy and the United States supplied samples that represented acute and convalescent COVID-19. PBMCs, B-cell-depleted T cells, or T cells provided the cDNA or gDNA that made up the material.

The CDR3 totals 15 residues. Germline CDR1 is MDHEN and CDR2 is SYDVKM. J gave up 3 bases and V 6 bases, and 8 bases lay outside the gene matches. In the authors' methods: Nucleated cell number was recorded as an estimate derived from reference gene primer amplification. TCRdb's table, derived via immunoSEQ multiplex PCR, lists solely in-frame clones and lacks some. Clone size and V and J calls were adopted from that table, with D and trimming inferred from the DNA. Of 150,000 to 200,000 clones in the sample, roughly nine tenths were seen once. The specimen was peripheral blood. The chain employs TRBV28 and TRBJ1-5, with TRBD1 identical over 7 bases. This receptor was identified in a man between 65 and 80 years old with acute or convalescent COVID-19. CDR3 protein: CASRYEQGYNQPQHF. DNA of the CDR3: TGTGCCAGCAGGTACGAACAGGGGTACAATCAGCCCCAGCATTTT.